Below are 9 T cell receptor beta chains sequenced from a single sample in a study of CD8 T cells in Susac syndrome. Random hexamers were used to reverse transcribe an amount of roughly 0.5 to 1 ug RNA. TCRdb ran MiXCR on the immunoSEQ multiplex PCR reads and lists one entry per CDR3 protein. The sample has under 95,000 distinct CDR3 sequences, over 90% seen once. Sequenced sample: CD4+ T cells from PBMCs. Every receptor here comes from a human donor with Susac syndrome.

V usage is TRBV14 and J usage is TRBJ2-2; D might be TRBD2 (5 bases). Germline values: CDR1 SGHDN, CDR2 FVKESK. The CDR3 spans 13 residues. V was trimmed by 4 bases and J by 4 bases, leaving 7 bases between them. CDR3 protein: CASSRGLTGELFF. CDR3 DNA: TGTGCCAGCAGCCGAGGACTCACCGGGGAGCTGTTTTTT.

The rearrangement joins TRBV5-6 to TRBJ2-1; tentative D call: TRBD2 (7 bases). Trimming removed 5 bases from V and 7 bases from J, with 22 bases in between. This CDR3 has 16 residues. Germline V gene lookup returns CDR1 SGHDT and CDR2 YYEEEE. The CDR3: CASRPPRGAFINEQFF. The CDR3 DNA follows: TGTGCCAGCAGGCCGCCCCGGGGGGCGTTTATTAATGAGCAGTTCTTC.

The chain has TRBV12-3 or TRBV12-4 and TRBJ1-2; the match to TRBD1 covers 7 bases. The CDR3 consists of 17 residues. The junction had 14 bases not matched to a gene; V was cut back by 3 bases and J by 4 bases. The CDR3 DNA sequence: TGTGCCAGCAGTTTTGCCCTAGGTTCGACAGGGAGCTATGGCTACACCTTC. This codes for CASSFALGSTGSYGYTF.

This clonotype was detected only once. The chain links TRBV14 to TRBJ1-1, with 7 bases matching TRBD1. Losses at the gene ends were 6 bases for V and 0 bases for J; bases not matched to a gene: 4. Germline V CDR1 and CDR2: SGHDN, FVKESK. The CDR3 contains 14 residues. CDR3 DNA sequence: TGTGCCAGCAGTGGACAGGCCATGAACACTGAAGCTTTCTTT. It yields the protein CASSGQAMNTEAFF.

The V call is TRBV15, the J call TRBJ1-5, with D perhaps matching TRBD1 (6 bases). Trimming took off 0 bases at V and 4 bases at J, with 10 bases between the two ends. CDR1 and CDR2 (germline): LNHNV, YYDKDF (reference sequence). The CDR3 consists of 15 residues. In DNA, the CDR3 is TGTGCCACCAGCAGAGATCGGACAGTTAATCAGCCCCAGCATTTT. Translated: CATSRDRTVNQPQHF.

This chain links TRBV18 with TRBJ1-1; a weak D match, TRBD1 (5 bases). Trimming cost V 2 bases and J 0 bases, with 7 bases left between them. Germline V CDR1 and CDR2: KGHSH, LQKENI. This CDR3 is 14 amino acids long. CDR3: CASSPEGMNTEAFF. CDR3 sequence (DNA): TGTGCCAGCTCACCAGAGGGGATGAACACTGAAGCTTTCTTT. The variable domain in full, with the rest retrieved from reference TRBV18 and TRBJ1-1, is NAGVMQNPRHLVRRRGQEARLRCSPMKGHSHVYWYRQLPEEGLKFMVYLQKENIIDESGMPKERFSAEFPKEGPSILRIQQVVRGDSAAYFCASSPEGMNTEAFFGQGTRLTVV.

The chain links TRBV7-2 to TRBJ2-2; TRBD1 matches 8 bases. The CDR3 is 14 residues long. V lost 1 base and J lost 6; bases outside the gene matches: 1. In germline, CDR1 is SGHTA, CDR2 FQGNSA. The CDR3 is CASSLVQGAGELFF. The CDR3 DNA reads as TGTGCCAGCAGCTTAGTACAGGGGGCCGGGGAGCTGTTTTTT.

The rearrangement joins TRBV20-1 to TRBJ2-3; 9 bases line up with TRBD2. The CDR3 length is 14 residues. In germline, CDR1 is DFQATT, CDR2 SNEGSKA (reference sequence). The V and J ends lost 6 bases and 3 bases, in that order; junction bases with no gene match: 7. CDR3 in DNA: TGCAGTGCCAGTGGACTAGCGAGTACAGATACGCAGTATTTT. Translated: CSASGLASTDTQYF.

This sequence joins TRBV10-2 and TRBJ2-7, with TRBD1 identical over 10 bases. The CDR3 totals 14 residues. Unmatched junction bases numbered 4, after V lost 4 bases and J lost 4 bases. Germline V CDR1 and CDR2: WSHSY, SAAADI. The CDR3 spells CASSGQGARYEQYF. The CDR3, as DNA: TGCGCCAGCAGTGGACAGGGGGCGCGGTACGAGCAGTACTTC.